Listed below are T cell receptor beta chains from one sample, sequenced in a study of T cell repertoires in cytomegalovirus infection. One entry per CDR3 protein results from TCRdb running MiXCR on the reads. The table records hundreds of thousands of distinct CDR3 sequences, around 32% of them present only once. Specimen: PBMCs. Receptors were obtained from a human donor in good health (CMV status not recorded). Some clones in this sample may be carry-over from other donors' samples. Both conserved end residues are part of each CDR3. Fields, in order: V gene, J gene, clone size, D gene, CDR3 protein, CDR3 DNA. D genes are given only for firm matches. Some rows mark clone size as missing; the rest say once, few, many or name a class of expanded clone.

>TRBV7-2|TRBJ2-5|.|TRBD1
CASSFPDRGETQYF
TGTGCCAGCAGTTTCCCGGACAGGGGTGAGACCCAGTACTTC
>TRBV7-9|TRBJ2-7|few|.
CAMGPGPYEQYF
TGTGCCATGGGTCCAGGGCCCTACGAGCAGTACTTC
>TRBV6-6|TRBJ2-3|.|.
CASSTDGGSSTDTQYF
TGTGCCAGCAGTACCGACGGGGGATCCAGCACAGATACGCAGTATTTT
>TRBV6-6|TRBJ2-1|few|.
CASSPYTGEAPLEQFF
TGTGCCAGCAGCCCATATACAGGGGAGGCGCCCCTAGAGCAGTTCTTC
>TRBV6-2/TRBV6-3|TRBJ1-5|.|.
CASSAASSGSNQPQHF
TGTGCCAGCAGTGCGGCCAGCTCGGGGAGCAATCAGCCCCAGCATTTT
>TRBV27|TRBJ2-7|few|.
CASSFNRVGEQYF
TGTGCCAGCAGTTTTAACAGGGTAGGCGAGCAGTACTTC
>TRBV12-3/TRBV12-4|TRBJ1-1|few|TRBD1
CASSTETGGAFF
TGTGCCAGCAGTACAGAGACAGGGGGTGCTTTCTTT
>TRBV11-2|TRBJ2-5|.|.
CASSLMSSGTQYF
TGTGCCAGCAGCTTAATGTCGAGTGGGACCCAGTACTTC
>TRBV19|TRBJ2-6|.|.
CATSRKGTSSGANVLTF
TGTGCCACCTCACGCAAGGGTACAAGCTCTGGGGCCAACGTCCTGACTTTC
>TRBV7-8|TRBJ2-1|many|TRBD1
CASSLANRGRWDEQFF
TGTGCCAGCAGCTTAGCAAACAGGGGGCGCTGGGATGAGCAGTTCTTC
>TRBV5-1|TRBJ1-2|.|.
CASSTDRDYGYNF
TGCGCCAGCAGCACGGACAGAGACTATGGCTACAACTTC
>TRBV12-3/TRBV12-4|TRBJ1-1|.|TRBD1
CASRSTGVPEAFF
TGTGCCAGCAGGTCGACAGGGGTACCTGAAGCTTTCTTT
>TRBV12-3/TRBV12-4|TRBJ2-5|few|.
CASHDTDQETQYF
TGTGCCAGCCACGATACGGACCAAGAGACCCAGTACTTC
>TRBV15|TRBJ1-2|few|TRBD1
CATSRDVGTGGLYGYTF
TGTGCCACCAGCAGAGATGTTGGGACAGGGGGACTCTATGGCTACACCTTC
>TRBV4-2|TRBJ1-1|few|TRBD1
CASREGRGLSRTEAFF
TGTGCCAGCAGGGAAGGCAGGGGGCTATCAAGGACTGAAGCTTTCTTT
>TRBV7-2|TRBJ1-2|many|.
CASSLGDVYYGYTF
TGTGCCAGCAGCTTAGGGGACGTATACTATGGCTACACCTTC
>TRBV11-2|TRBJ1-1|.|.
CASIGGGQGRSEAFF
TGTGCCAGCATCGGCGGGGGGCAGGGCCGATCGGAAGCTTTCTTT
>TRBV2|TRBJ1-1|many|.
CASRLMNTEAFF
TGTGCCAGCAGACTCATGAACACTGAAGCTTTCTTT
>TRBV4-1|TRBJ2-1|.|.
CASSQVKADEQFF
TGTGCCAGCAGCCAAGTTAAAGCGGATGAGCAGTTCTTC
>TRBV13|TRBJ2-1|.|.
CASSRGPASYNEQFF
TGTGCCAGCAGCCGCGGACCTGCCTCCTACAATGAGCAGTTCTTC
>TRBV7-6|TRBJ2-1|many|TRBD2
CASSSPGTSVYKQFF
TGTGCCAGCAGTTCACCCGGGACTAGCGTTTATAAGCAGTTCTTC
>TRBV15|TRBJ2-1|.|.
CATRGAYNEQFF
TGTGCCACCAGAGGGGCCTACAATGAGCAGTTCTTC
>TRBV6-1|TRBJ2-7|.|TRBD1
CASSEGDRASEQYF
TGTGCCAGCAGTGAAGGTGACAGGGCGAGCGAGCAGTACTTC
>TRBV28|TRBJ1-4|.|.
CASKGSFEKLFF
TGTGCCAGCAAGGGCTCTTTTGAAAAACTGTTTTTT
>TRBV10-3|TRBJ1-1|.|.
CAISESHGGRTEALF
TGTGCCATCAGTGAGTCGCACGGGGGACGCACTGAAGCTTTATTT
>TRBV7-2|TRBJ2-5|.|.
CASSLASTRETQYF
TGTGCCAGCAGCTTAGCGTCTACAAGGGAGACCCAGTACTTC
>TRBV20-1|TRBJ2-7|.|.
CSARPPFGVTGHEQYF
TGCAGTGCTAGACCACCGTTCGGGGTCACGGGTCACGAGCAGTACTTC
>TRBV18|TRBJ2-1|few|TRBD1
CASLPTGSSYNEQFF
TGTGCCAGCTTACCGACAGGGAGCTCCTACAATGAGCAGTTCTTC
>TRBV12-3/TRBV12-4|TRBJ2-4|.|.
CASRRFQDIQYF
TGTGCCAGCAGACGCTTTCAGGACATTCAGTACTTC
>TRBV6-1|TRBJ2-2|.|TRBD1
CASSTSQGTGELFF
TGTGCCAGCAGTACATCACAGGGGACCGGGGAGCTGTTTTTT
>TRBV20-1|TRBJ2-7|.|TRBD2
CSAQTLAGAQREQYF
TGCAGTGCCCAAACTCTAGCGGGGGCGCAGAGAGAGCAGTACTTC
>TRBV4-3|TRBJ2-6|.|TRBD1
CASSPYRGASGANVLTF
TGCGCCAGCAGCCCATACAGGGGTGCTTCTGGGGCCAACGTCCTGACTTTC
>TRBV28|TRBJ1-2|.|TRBD1
CASSFVRGNYGYTF
TGTGCCAGCAGTTTTGTCAGGGGGAACTATGGCTACACCTTC
>TRBV7-9|TRBJ2-3|many|.
CASSFSGTGSDTQYF
TGTGCCAGCAGCTTTAGCGGGACAGGGTCAGATACGCAGTATTTT
>TRBV5-1|TRBJ2-5|.|.
CASSTGQWEKETQYF
TGCGCCAGCAGCACCGGACAGTGGGAGAAGGAGACCCAGTACTTC
>TRBV7-2|TRBJ2-5|many|.
CASSLDFRGAQYF
TGTGCCAGCAGCTTAGACTTCAGGGGGGCCCAGTACTTC